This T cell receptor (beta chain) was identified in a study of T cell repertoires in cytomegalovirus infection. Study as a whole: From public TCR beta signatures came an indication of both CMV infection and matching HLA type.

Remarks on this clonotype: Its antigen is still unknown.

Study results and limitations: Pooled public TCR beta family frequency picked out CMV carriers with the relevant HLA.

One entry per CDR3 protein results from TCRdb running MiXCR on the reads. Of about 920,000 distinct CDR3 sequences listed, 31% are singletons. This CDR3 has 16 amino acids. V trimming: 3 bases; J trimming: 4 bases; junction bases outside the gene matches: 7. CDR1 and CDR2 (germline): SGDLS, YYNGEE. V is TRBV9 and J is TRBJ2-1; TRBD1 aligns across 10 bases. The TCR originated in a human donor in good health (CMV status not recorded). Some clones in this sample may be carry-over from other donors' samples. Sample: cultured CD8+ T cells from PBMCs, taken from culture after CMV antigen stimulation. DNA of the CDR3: TGTGCCAGCAGCGGACAGGGGGCCACAATTTACAATGAGCAGTTCTTC. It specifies CASSGQGATIYNEQFF. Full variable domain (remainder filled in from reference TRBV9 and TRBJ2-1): DSGVTQTPKHLITATGQRVTLRCSPRSGDLSVYWYQQSLDQGLQFLIQYYNGEERAKGNILERFSAQQFPDLHSELNLSSLELGDSALYFCASSGQGATIYNEQFFGPGTRLTVL.